The 17 T cell receptor beta chains listed next were all sequenced from one sample in a study of shared clonotypes between healthy human individuals (dated by TCRdb to about 2020). Libraries were made using the immunoSEQ multiplex PCR assay. In its TCRdb copy, this immuneACCESS table keeps in-frame sequences only and misses some clones. Where compared with another copy, unresolved V genes explain less than half of these, and the others have no known cause. The sample contains around 2,100,000 clones, about 95% of them found a single time. The ten largest clones take up around 1.2% of the sample. CD8 naive samples were obtained by positive selection for CCR7 among CD45RO-negative cells, yielding a CD45RA+CCR7+ population from which TemRA cells were excluded. The sample taken for sequencing was naive CD8+ T cells sorted from blood. The sample's cell subset or site label is to be understood as: CD45RA+CCR7+. The receptor source for this set is a man aged 18 to 30 in good health.

The rearrangement links TRBV28 to TRBJ2-5; D might be TRBD1 or TRBD2, each matching 6 bases. The CDR3 has 17 residues. V dropped 2 bases and J dropped 5 bases, with 21 bases sitting between them. The germline CDR1 and CDR2 sequences are MDHEN and SYDVKM. The CDR3 loop reads CASSLHPQGGPRETQYF. In DNA, the CDR3 is TGTGCCAGCAGTTTACACCCCCAAGGGGGGCCAAGGGAGACCCAGTACTTC.

This chain's CDR3 is CASSLSSGYQPQHF. CDR3 nucleotides: TGTGCCAGCAGTTTATCGTCAGGGTATCAGCCCCAGCATTTT. The rearrangement uses TRBV27 and TRBJ1-5; the D gene is possibly TRBD1 (5 bases). The germline V gene has CDR1 MNHEY and CDR2 SMNVEV (reference sequence). The CDR3 sequence is 14 residues long. Trimming took 0 bases from V and 5 from J, leaving 8 bases between them.

The chain combines TRBV10-1 with TRBJ2-7, with D tentatively TRBD1 (6 bases). Germline CDR1 reads WNHNN; CDR2 reads SYGVQD (reference sequence). Trimming pared 0 bases from V and 7 bases from J, leaving 13 bases between. The CDR3 runs 14 residues. In DNA form, the CDR3 reads TGCGCCAGCAGTGAGTCGGGGGCTGGCGGAGAGCAGTACTTC. Its protein product is CASSESGAGGEQYF.

Regarding this clone: The same CDR3 arises from other DNA sequences in this sample as well. J is TRBJ1-1 and V is TRBV5-4; D possibly corresponds to TRBD1 (5 bases). V was clipped by 2 bases and J by 5 bases, with 7 bases between them. The CDR3 loop spans 12 amino acids. CDR1 and CDR2 (germline): SGHNT, YYREEE (reference sequence). The CDR3 region is CASSFEGTEAFF. In DNA form, the CDR3 reads TGTGCCAGCAGCTTCGAGGGGACTGAAGCTTTCTTT. Based on the CDR3 plus reference TRBV5-4 and TRBJ1-1, the full variable domain is ETGVTQSPTHLIKTRGQQVTLRCSSQSGHNTVSWYQQALGQGPQFIFQYYREEENGRGNFPPRFSGLQFPNYSSELNVNALELDDSALYLCASSFEGTEAFFGQGTRLTVV.

This sequence joins TRBV5-6 and TRBJ2-7; D is ambiguous. This CDR3 region has 12 residues. Per germline, CDR1 SGHDT and CDR2 YYEEEE. V dropped 3 bases and J dropped 0 bases, with 4 bases sitting between them. CDR3 amino acids: CASSYTSYEQYF. The CDR3 DNA sequence: TGTGCCAGCAGCTATACCTCCTACGAGCAGTACTTC.

This CDR3 reads CASSLGLGDPSYNEQFF. Here the CDR3 DNA reads TGCGCCAGCAGCTTGGGCCTGGGGGACCCCTCCTACAATGAGCAGTTCTTC. This chain connects TRBV5-1 to TRBJ2-1; D may correspond to TRBD1 or TRBD2 (5 bases each). The length of the CDR3 is 17 residues. V lost 0 bases, J lost 0 bases, and 13 bases lay in between. CDR1 and CDR2 from the germline V gene are SGHRS and YFSETQ.

The V and J genes are TRBV6-6 and TRBJ1-1; no clear D. Germline CDR1 MNHNY, CDR2 SVGAGI (reference sequence). The CDR3 consists of 15 residues. The V gene lost 2 bases and the J gene lost 1 base, with 11 bases spanning the gap. The CDR3 nucleotides are TGTGCCAGCAGTTACCCAGGACGGGCGAACACTGAAGCTTTCTTT. Amino acid sequence: CASSYPGRANTEAFF.

The chain is built from TRBV21-1 and TRBJ1-6. TRBV21-1 has pseudogene status. CDR3 size: 10 residues. CDR3 in amino acids: CASSPLPLHF. The DNA for the CDR3 is TGTGCCAGCAGCCCGTTGCCCCTCCACTTT.

This clone occurred once. This sequence joins TRBV6-5 and TRBJ2-3; TRBD2 aligns across 7 bases. The germline V gene encodes CDR1 MNHEY and CDR2 SVGAGI. V was clipped by 3 bases and J by 1 base; unmatched bases: 4. The CDR3 runs to 15 residues. The CDR3 sequence is CASSYSLAGTDTQYF. CDR3 in DNA: TGTGCCAGCAGTTATAGTCTAGCGGGCACAGATACGCAGTATTTT.

Notes on this clone: The same CDR3 can be traced to other DNA sequences in this sample. The rearrangement joins TRBV7-9 to TRBJ1-5, with D possibly matching TRBD1 (6 bases). V lost 5 bases and J lost 7, with 15 bases in between. Germline V CDR1 and CDR2: SEHNR, FQNEAQ (reference sequence). The CDR3 runs 14 residues. The CDR3 spells CASSLGQGGQPQHF. For the CDR3, the DNA is TGTGCCAGCAGCCTGGGACAAGGTGGACAGCCCCAGCATTTT. Drawing the rest from reference TRBV7-9 and TRBJ1-5, the complete variable domain is DTGVSQNPRHKITKRGQNVTFRCDPISEHNRLYWYRQTLGQGPEFLTYFQNEAQLEKSRLLSDRFSAERPKGSFSTLEIQRTEQGDSAMYLCASSLGQGGQPQHFGDGTRLSIL.

The rearrangement uses TRBV27 and TRBJ2-2; 10 bases match TRBD1. The CDR3 contains 16 residues. The trim removed 6 bases at V and 4 bases at J, leaving 8 bases unmatched. CDR1 and CDR2 (germline): MNHEY, SMNVEV (reference sequence). The CDR3: CASRPDRGRATGELFF. The CDR3 DNA reads TGTGCCAGCAGACCCGACAGGGGGCGCGCCACCGGGGAGCTGTTTTTT.

This chain links TRBV27 with TRBJ2-7, with unresolved D. The CDR3 is 11 amino acids. Trimming took off 7 bases at V and 0 bases at J, with 4 bases between the two ends. Germline CDR1 and CDR2: MNHEY and SMNVEV (reference sequence). The CDR3 sequence is CASKGSYEQYF. CDR3 DNA sequence: TGTGCCAGCAAGGGCTCCTACGAGCAGTACTTC.

As regards this clone: The same CDR3 is also encoded by other DNA sequences in this sample. The V call is TRBV5-1, the J call TRBJ1-1, with D perhaps TRBD1 (5 bases). Trimming removed 0 bases at V and 2 bases at J, with 8 bases between. In germline, CDR1 is SGHRS, CDR2 YFSETQ. This CDR3 contains 14 residues. CDR3 nucleotides: TGCGCCAGCAGCTTGGCCCAGGGTAACACTGAAGCTTTCTTT. Translating gives CASSLAQGNTEAFF.

The V and J genes are TRBV28 and TRBJ1-1, with 8 bases aligning to TRBD1. The trim removed 6 bases at V and 6 bases at J, leaving 9 bases unmatched. Germline CDR1 is MDHEN and CDR2 is SYDVKM. The length of the CDR3 is 14 residues. The CDR3 loop reads CASRTDRESAEAFF. The CDR3 coding sequence is TGTGCCAGCAGAACGGACAGGGAGAGCGCTGAAGCTTTCTTT.

V gene TRBV30 combines with J gene TRBJ2-1, with 11 bases that match TRBD1. Germline assignment: CDR1 GTSNPN and CDR2 SVGIG (reference sequence). This CDR3 spans 14 amino acids. Germline trimming cut 0 bases from V and 7 bases from J; bases unmatched to any gene: 2. The chain's CDR3 is CAWSVGQGANEQFF. The DNA for the CDR3 is TGTGCCTGGAGTGTAGGACAGGGGGCGAATGAGCAGTTCTTC.

Concerning this clone: The germline gene is not matched at one end of the junction; a read error may be the cause. The chain uses TRBV28 and TRBJ1-3; D might be TRBD1 (5 bases). Germline CDR1 is MDHEN and CDR2 is SYDVKM. The CDR3 runs to 17 residues. CDR3 loop: CASSLRGSYAAGNIIYF. CDR3 nucleotides: TGTGCCAGCAGCTTGAGGGGCTCGTACGCTGCTGGAAACATCATATATTTT.

The chain recombines TRBV5-6 with TRBJ2-5, with TRBD1 as a possible D gene (5 bases). The V gene lost 5 bases and the J gene lost 5 bases, with 13 bases spanning the gap. The CDR3 runs to 13 residues. Germline CDR1 SGHDT, CDR2 YYEEEE. As DNA, the CDR3 is TGTGCCAGCAGTCAAACAGGTTTTGAGACCCAGTACTTC. This gives the protein CASSQTGFETQYF.